A selection of T cell receptor beta chains follows, all from one sample in a study of blood T cell repertoires in COVID-19. Method: immunoSEQ multiplex PCR; TCRdb's copy keeps in-frame clones and lacks some. The sample has roughly 250,000 clones; 87% are singletons. Sequencing was done on a sample of peripheral blood. These receptors were obtained from a man in his 60s who had recovered from COVID-19. Each CDR3 is given with its conserved first and last residue. The D gene is left open where the match is weak. Clone size is not always given. Where it is, it says once, few, many or a class for expanded clones.

>.|TRBV19|TRBJ1-1|.
CASSIELGTLVAFF
TGTGCCAGTAGTATAGAGCTCGGGACACTGGTTGCTTTCTTT
>.|TRBV7-2|TRBJ2-1|.
CASSLFGQYNEQFF
TGTGCCAGCAGCTTATTCGGACAGTACAATGAGCAGTTCTTC
>.|TRBV5-1|TRBJ2-3|.
CASSLGQAADTQYF
TGCGCCAGCAGCTTGGGACAGGCCGCAGATACGCAGTATTTT
>.|TRBV5-1|TRBJ1-6|few
CASSLTGLETPLHF
TGCGCCAGCAGCCTCACAGGGTTAGAGACACCCCTCCACTTT
>.|TRBV7-2|TRBJ2-5|.
CASSLDGVGKTQYF
TGTGCCAGCAGCTTAGACGGGGTGGGGAAGACCCAGTACTTC
>.|TRBV29-1|TRBJ1-2|.
CSVESREGLRGYTF
TGCAGCGTTGAAAGTCGGGAAGGCCTGCGCGGCTACACCTTC
>.|TRBV7-2|TRBJ2-5|once
CASSLVWGETQYF
TGTGCCAGCAGCTTAGTATGGGGCGAAACCCAGTACTTC
>TRBD2|TRBV5-5|TRBJ2-1|.
CASSLAAGVFNNEQFF
TGTGCCAGCAGCTTGGCCGCGGGGGTCTTCAACAATGAGCAGTTCTTC
>.|TRBV19|TRBJ2-1|.
CASSIRGGVYNEQFF
TGTGCCAGTAGTATTAGGGGGGGGGTCTACAATGAGCAGTTCTTC
>.|TRBV12-3/TRBV12-4|TRBJ1-3|.
CASSLSSGNTIYF
TGTGCCAGCAGTTTGAGCTCTGGAAACACCATATATTTT
>TRBD1|TRBV5-5|TRBJ2-2|.
CASSSQGIGELFF
TGTGCCAGCAGCTCACAGGGGATCGGGGAGCTGTTTTTT
>TRBD1|TRBV6-5|TRBJ1-2|once
CASSLGQNYGYTF
TGTGCCAGCAGCCTGGGACAGAACTATGGCTACACCTTC
>.|TRBV5-4|TRBJ1-1|.
CASSLLSGDTEAFF
TGTGCCAGCAGCTTGCTATCAGGGGACACTGAAGCTTTCTTT
>TRBD1|TRBV4-1|TRBJ1-2|few
CASSPDRGPYGYTF
TGCGCCAGCAGCCCGGACAGGGGACCCTATGGCTACACCTTC
>.|TRBV10-3|TRBJ1-3|once
CAITREWSGNTIYF
TGTGCCATCACGAGGGAATGGTCTGGAAACACCATATATTTT
>.|TRBV19|TRBJ1-2|.
CASSNRRGNGYTF
TGTGCCAGTAGTAATAGAAGGGGAAATGGCTACACCTTC
>.|TRBV21-1|TRBJ2-4|once
CASSRRRKSGLAKNIQYF
TGTGCCAGCAGCCGACGCCGGAAGAGCGGACTAGCCAAAAACATTCAGTACTTC
>.|TRBV10-1|TRBJ2-2|.
CASSEGQTRTGELFF
TGCGCCAGCAGTGAGGGACAGACCCGCACCGGGGAGCTGTTTTTT
>.|TRBV6-5|TRBJ1-1|.
CAAARGGAGLLEAFF
TGTGCCGCAGCCCGAGGGGGGGCAGGCCTCCTTGAAGCTTTCTTT
>TRBD1|TRBV6-2/TRBV6-3|TRBJ2-2|.
CASSYRGLNTGELFF
TGTGCCAGCAGTTACAGGGGGCTTAACACCGGGGAGCTGTTTTTT
>TRBD1|TRBV6-5|TRBJ1-5|.
CATGQVRSNQPQHF
TGTGCCACCGGACAGGTACGAAGCAATCAGCCCCAGCATTTT
>.|TRBV2|TRBJ1-2|.
CASIPQRGAYGYTF
TGTGCCAGCATCCCCCAAAGGGGCGCTTATGGCTACACCTTC
>TRBD2|TRBV28|TRBJ2-3|.
CASSGAGVSSDTQYF
TGTGCCAGCAGCGGCGCGGGGGTTAGTTCAGATACGCAGTATTTT
>TRBD1|TRBV11-3|TRBJ1-1|.
CASSSDRGNTEAFF
TGTGCCAGCAGCTCTGACAGGGGTAACACTGAAGCTTTCTTT
>TRBD1|TRBV18|TRBJ1-5|.
CASSKGTGEQPQHF
TGTGCCAGCTCAAAAGGGACAGGGGAGCAGCCCCAGCATTTT
>.|TRBV7-9|TRBJ1-1|.
CASSLAAGRGTEAFF
TGTGCCAGCAGCTTAGCGGCAGGGAGGGGCACTGAAGCTTTCTTT
>TRBD1|TRBV3-1/TRBV3-2|TRBJ1-5|.
CASSRTGGNQPQHF
TGTGCCAGCAGCCGGACAGGAGGCAATCAGCCCCAGCATTTT
>.|TRBV19|TRBJ1-2|.
CGTAGNYGYTF
TGTGGCACCGCAGGGAACTATGGCTACACCTTC
>TRBD2|TRBV12-3/TRBV12-4|TRBJ2-3|.
CASSLSGVTQYF
TGTGCCAGCAGTTTAAGCGGGGTTACGCAGTATTTT
>.|TRBV11-2|TRBJ1-2|.
CASERGRGYVGGYTF
TGTGCCAGCGAGCGGGGGCGGGGGTATGTCGGTGGCTACACCTTC
>TRBD1|TRBV5-1|TRBJ1-1|.
CASSKGQGATEAFF
TGCGCCAGCAGCAAGGGACAGGGGGCCACTGAAGCTTTCTTT
>.|TRBV7-2|TRBJ2-3|.
CASSLDRADTQYF
TGTGCCAGCAGCTTAGATCGGGCAGATACGCAGTATTTT
>.|TRBV5-1|TRBJ2-2|.
CASSLGSRVNTGELFF
TGCGCCAGCAGCTTGGGAAGCAGGGTCAACACCGGGGAGCTGTTTTTT
>TRBD1|TRBV29-1|TRBJ1-2|.
CSGGQGRRGYTF
TGCAGCGGTGGACAGGGCCGCCGCGGCTACACCTTC
>.|TRBV6-5|TRBJ2-3|.
CASSYSQRTDTQYF
TGTGCCAGCAGTTACTCACAGCGCACAGATACGCAGTATTTT
>.|TRBV5-1|TRBJ2-2|once
CASSFIRGGAGELFF
TGCGCCAGCAGCTTTATTCGAGGGGGAGCGGGGGAGCTGTTTTTT
>TRBD2|TRBV5-5|TRBJ2-3|.
CASSLVYIAGGPVGTDTQYF
TGTGCCAGCAGCTTGGTGTATATAGCGGGGGGGCCAGTTGGTACAGATACGCAGTATTTT
>.|TRBV4-1|TRBJ2-1|few
CASSQDYTRGIYEQFF
TGCGCCAGCAGCCAAGATTACACGAGAGGAATCTATGAGCAGTTCTTC
>.|TRBV5-1|TRBJ2-5|.
CACGSQETQYF
TGCGCCTGTGGTAGCCAAGAGACCCAGTACTTC
>.|TRBV7-9|TRBJ1-1|many
CASSLVLATEAFF
TGTGCCAGCAGCTTGGTCTTAGCGACGGAAGCTTTCTTT
>TRBD2|TRBV30|TRBJ2-5|.
CAWRGASGIGIQYF
TGTGCCTGGAGAGGGGCTAGCGGAATAGGGATCCAGTACTTC
>TRBD1|TRBV19|TRBJ1-5|once
CASKTGGNDNQPQHF
TGTGCCAGTAAAACAGGGGGGAACGACAATCAGCCCCAGCATTTT
>TRBD2|TRBV5-1|TRBJ2-4|.
CASSLGGGAKNIQYF
TGCGCCAGCAGCTTGGGCGGGGGAGCCAAAAACATTCAGTACTTC
>TRBD1|TRBV18|TRBJ2-7|.
CASSREPGQAIYEQYF
TGTGCCAGCTCCAGAGAACCGGGACAGGCGATCTACGAGCAGTACTTC
>.|TRBV6-5|TRBJ1-4|.
CASSYRPGQRGEKLFF
TGTGCCAGCAGTTACCGTCCGGGTCAAAGGGGAGAAAAACTGTTTTTT
>.|TRBV12-3/TRBV12-4|TRBJ1-1|.
CASSTILPTQAFF
TGTGCCAGCAGCACTATTCTACCAACGCAAGCTTTCTTT
>TRBD1|TRBV15|TRBJ2-1|once
CATSQTGVYNEQFF
TGTGCCACCAGCCAGACAGGGGTCTACAATGAGCAGTTCTTC
>.|TRBV4-1|TRBJ2-2|.
CASSQGLVSSGELFF
TGCGCCAGCAGCCAAGGACTAGTGAGTTCCGGGGAGCTGTTTTTT
>TRBD1|TRBV19|TRBJ1-6|.
CASSQGVASYNSPLHF
TGTGCCAGTTCCCAGGGGGTGGCCTCCTATAATTCACCCCTCCACTTT
>TRBD1|TRBV5-5|TRBJ1-3|once
CASSLRDRASSGNTIYF
TGTGCCAGCAGCTTAAGGGACAGGGCGTCCTCTGGAAACACCATATATTTT
>.|TRBV9|TRBJ1-2|.
CASSESLLF
TGTGCCAGCAGCGAGAGCCTTCTCTTC
>TRBD2|TRBV5-1|TRBJ2-1|.
CASSLAGSGGANEQFF
TGCGCCAGCAGCTTGGCCGGTAGCGGGGGGGCCAATGAGCAGTTCTTC
>TRBD1|TRBV2|TRBJ2-1|.
CASTGTGVHEQFF
TGTGCCAGTACCGGGACAGGGGTGCATGAGCAGTTCTTC
>TRBD1|TRBV28|TRBJ1-4|many
CASRLTAGQGDFF
TGTGCCAGCCGATTAACCGCGGGACAGGGGGATTTTTTT
>TRBD1|TRBV7-7|TRBJ2-1|.
CASSSGTGPYNEQFF
TGTGCCAGCAGCTCCGGGACAGGCCCCTACAATGAGCAGTTCTTC
>.|TRBV19|TRBJ2-1|.
CASNFRGNRQFF
TGTGCCAGTAATTTCCGCGGTAACCGGCAGTTCTTC
>TRBD1|TRBV7-2|TRBJ1-5|few
CASSSRDRVLNQPQHF
TGTGCCAGCAGCTCCCGGGACAGGGTCTTGAATCAGCCCCAGCATTTT
>.|TRBV5-8|TRBJ2-7|.
CASSFGGRTTKQYF
TGTGCCAGCAGCTTTGGCGGCCGAACTACGAAGCAGTACTTC
>.|TRBV6-1|TRBJ1-1|.
CASSERYYTEAFF
TGTGCCAGCAGTGAGAGGTACTACACTGAAGCTTTCTTT